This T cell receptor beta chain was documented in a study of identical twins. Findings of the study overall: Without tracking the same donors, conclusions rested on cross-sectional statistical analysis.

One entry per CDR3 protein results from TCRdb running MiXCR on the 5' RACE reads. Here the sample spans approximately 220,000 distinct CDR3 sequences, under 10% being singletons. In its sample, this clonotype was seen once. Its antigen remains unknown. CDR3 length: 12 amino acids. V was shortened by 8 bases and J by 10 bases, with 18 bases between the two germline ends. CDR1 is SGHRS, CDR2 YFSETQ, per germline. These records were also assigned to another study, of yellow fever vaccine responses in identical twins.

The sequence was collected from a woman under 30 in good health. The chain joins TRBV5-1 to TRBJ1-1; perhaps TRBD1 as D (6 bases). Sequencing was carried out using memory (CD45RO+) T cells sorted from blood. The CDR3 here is CASRGTHQGAFF. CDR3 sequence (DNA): TGCGCCAGTAGAGGGACACACCAAGGAGCTTTCTTT.